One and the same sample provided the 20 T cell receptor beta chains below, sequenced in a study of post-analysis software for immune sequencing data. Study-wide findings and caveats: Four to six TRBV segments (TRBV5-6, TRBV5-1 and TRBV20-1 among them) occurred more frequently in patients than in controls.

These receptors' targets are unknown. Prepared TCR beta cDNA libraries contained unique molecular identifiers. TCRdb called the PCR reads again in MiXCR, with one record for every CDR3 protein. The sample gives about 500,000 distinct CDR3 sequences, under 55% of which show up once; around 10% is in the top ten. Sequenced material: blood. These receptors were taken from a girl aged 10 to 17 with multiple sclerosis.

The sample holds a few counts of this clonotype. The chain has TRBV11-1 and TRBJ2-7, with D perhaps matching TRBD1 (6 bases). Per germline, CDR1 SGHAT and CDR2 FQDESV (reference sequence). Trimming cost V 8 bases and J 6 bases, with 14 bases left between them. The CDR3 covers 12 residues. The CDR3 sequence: CASGQGSGEQYF. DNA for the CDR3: TGTGCCAGCGGTCAGGGGAGCGGCGAGCAGTACTTC.

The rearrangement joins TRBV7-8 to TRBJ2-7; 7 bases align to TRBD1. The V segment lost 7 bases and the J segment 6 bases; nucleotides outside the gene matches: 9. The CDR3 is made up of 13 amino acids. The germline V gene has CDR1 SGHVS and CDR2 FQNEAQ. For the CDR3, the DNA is TGTGCCAGCAACCCAACAGGGGTCGGCGAGCAGTACTTC. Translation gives CASNPTGVGEQYF.

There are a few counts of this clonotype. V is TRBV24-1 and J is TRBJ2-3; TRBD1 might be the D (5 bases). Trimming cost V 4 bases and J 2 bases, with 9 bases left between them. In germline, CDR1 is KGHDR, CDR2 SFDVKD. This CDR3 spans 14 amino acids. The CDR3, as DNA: TGTGCCACCAGTGAGAGACAGTACACAGATACGCAGTATTTT. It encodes CATSERQYTDTQYF.

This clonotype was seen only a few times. The CDR3 nucleotides are TGTGCCAGCAGTGACTCCGGACTAATTATGACTGAGCAGTTCTTC. Amino acid sequence: CASSDSGLIMTEQFF. V gene TRBV6-4 combines with J gene TRBJ2-1, with a tentative D call TRBD2 (6 bases). V dropped 0 bases and J dropped 9 bases, with 15 bases sitting between them. This CDR3 is built from 15 residues. Germline V CDR1 and CDR2: MRHNA, SNTAGT.

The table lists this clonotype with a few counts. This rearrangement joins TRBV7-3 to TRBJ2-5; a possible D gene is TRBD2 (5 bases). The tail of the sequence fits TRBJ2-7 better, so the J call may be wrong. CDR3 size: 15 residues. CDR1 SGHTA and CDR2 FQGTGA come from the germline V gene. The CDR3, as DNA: TGTGCCAGCAGCTTGCAGAGAGAGGGAATCAACGAGCAGTACTTC. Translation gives CASSLQREGINEQYF.

Here the CDR3 reads CASSLVSWTANYGYTF. The CDR3 coding sequence is TGTGCCAGCAGCTTAGTATCCTGGACAGCTAACTATGGCTACACCTTC. V and J are TRBV7-2 and TRBJ1-2, with D possibly matching TRBD1 (6 bases). CDR1 SGHTA and CDR2 FQGNSA come from the germline V gene. The V gene lost 1 base and the J gene lost 0 bases, with 12 bases spanning the gap. The CDR3 totals 16 residues.

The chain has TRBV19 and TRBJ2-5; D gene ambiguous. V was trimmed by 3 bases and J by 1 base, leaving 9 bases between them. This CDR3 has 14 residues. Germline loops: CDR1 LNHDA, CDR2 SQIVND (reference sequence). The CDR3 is CASSMLGFQETQYF. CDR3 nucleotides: TGTGCCAGTAGTATGCTTGGCTTCCAAGAGACCCAGTACTTC.

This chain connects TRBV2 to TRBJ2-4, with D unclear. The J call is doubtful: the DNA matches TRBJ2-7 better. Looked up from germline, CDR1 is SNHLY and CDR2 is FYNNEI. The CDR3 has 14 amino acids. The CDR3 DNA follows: TGTGCCAGCAGTGAAACACCCCCAAGGTACGAGCAGTACTTC. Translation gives CASSETPPRYEQYF.

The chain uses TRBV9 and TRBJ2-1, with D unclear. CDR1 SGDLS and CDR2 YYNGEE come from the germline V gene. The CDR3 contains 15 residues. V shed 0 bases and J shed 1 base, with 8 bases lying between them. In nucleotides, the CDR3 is TGTGCCAGCAGCGTAGACGTTTCTTCCTACAATGAGCAGTTCTTC. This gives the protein CASSVDVSSYNEQFF.

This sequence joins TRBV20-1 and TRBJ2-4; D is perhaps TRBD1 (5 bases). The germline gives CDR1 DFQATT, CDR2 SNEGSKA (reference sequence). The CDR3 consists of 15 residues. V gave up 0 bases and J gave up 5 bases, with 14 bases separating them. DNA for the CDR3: TGCAGTGCTAGAGATTTCACAGGCGGCCAAAACATTCAGTACTTC. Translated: CSARDFTGGQNIQYF.

DNA of the CDR3: TGTGCCATCAGTGGGGCACGACAGGGTCAATCCTACGAGCAGTACTTC. It is translated as CAISGARQGQSYEQYF. The chain employs TRBV10-3 and TRBJ2-7; 7 nucleotides match TRBD1. The CDR3 is made up of 16 amino acids. Looked up from germline, CDR1 is ENHRY and CDR2 is SYGVKD. Losses at the gene ends were 4 bases for V and 1 base for J; bases not matched to a gene: 10.

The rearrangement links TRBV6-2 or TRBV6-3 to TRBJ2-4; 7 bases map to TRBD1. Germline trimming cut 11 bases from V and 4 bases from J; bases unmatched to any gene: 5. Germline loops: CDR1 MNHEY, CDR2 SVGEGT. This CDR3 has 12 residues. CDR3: CAARTGKNIQYF. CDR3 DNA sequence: TGTGCCGCACGGACAGGAAAAAACATTCAGTACTTC.

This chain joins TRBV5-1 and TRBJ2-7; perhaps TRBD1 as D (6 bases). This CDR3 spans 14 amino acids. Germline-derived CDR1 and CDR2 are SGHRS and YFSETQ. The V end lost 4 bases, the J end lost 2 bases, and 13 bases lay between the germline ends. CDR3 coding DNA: TGCGCCAGCAGCCAGGCTCAGGGGACCTACGAGCAGTACTTC. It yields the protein CASSQAQGTYEQYF. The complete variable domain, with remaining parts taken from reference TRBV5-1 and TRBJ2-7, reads KAGVTQTPRYLIKTRGQQVTLSCSPISGHRSVSWYQQTPGQGLQFLFEYFSETQRNKGNFPGRFSGRQFSNSRSEMNVSTLELGDSALYLCASSQAQGTYEQYFGPGTRLTVT.

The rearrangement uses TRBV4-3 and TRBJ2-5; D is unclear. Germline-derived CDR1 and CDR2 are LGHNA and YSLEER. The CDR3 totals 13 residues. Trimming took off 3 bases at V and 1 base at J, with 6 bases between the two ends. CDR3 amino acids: CASSQHAQETQYF. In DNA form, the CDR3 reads TGCGCCAGCAGCCAGCATGCCCAAGAGACCCAGTACTTC.

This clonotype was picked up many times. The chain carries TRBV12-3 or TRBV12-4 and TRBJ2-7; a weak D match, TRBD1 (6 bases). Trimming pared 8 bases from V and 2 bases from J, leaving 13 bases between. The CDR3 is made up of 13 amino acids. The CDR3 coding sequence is TGTGCCAGCTCATTGGACAGCACCTACGAGCAGTACTTC. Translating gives CASSLDSTYEQYF.

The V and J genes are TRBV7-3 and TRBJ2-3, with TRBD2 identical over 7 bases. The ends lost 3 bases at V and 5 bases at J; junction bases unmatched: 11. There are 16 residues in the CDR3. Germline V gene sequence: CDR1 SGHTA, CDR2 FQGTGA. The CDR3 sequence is CASSLGGAGVLDTQYF. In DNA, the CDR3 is TGTGCCAGCAGCTTGGGCGGCGCGGGAGTTCTAGATACGCAGTATTTT.

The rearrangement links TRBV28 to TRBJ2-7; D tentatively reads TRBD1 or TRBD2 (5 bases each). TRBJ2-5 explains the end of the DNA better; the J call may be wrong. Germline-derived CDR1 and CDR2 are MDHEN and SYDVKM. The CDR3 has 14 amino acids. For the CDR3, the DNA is TGTGCCAGCAGTTTATGGGGGACCTCAGAGACCCAGTACTTC. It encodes CASSLWGTSETQYF.

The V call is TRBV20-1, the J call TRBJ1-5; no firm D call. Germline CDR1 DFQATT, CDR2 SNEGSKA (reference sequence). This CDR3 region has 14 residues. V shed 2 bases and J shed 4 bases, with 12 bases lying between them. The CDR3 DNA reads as TGCAGTGCTAGACTCCAGTCGGGGAATCAGCCCCAGCATTTT. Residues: CSARLQSGNQPQHF.

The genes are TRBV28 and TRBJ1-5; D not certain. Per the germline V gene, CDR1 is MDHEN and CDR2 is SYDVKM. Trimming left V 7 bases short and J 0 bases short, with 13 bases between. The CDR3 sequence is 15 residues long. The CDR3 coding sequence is TGTGCCAGCATCCGCGACATATATAGCAATCAGCCCCAGCATTTT. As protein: CASIRDIYSNQPQHF.

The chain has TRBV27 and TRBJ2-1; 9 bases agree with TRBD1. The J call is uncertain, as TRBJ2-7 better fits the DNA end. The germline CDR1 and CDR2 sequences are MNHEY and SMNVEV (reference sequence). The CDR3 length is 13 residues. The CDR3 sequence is CASRQGAYNEQYF. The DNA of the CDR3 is TGTGCCAGCAGACAGGGGGCTTACAATGAGCAGTACTTC.